This TCR beta chain was recovered during a study of blood T cells in healthy people across ages (dated by TCRdb to the mid-2010s). Notes on the research overall: In model experiments, template switching captured about one uniquely barcoded TCR beta cDNA molecule for every two T cells. To track age-related changes in TCR beta repertoire diversity, the study relied on deep sequencing normalized with unique cDNA molecular identifiers. Four age groups were formed from the donors: young (average approximately 15 years), middle-aged (approximately 39), aged (over 55) and long-lived (roughly 88). To avoid experimental bias, donors of different ages were spread randomly across the sequencing lanes. Using the same blood draw, the study looked at two additional independent replicas of 1 million unique cDNA reads for two donors, one aged 18 to 30 and the other aged 80 or older. The full study reports these points: Observed TCR beta diversity correlated strongly with the percentage of naive T cells measured by flow cytometry. Compared with the aged group, the long-lived group had more naive CD4+ T cells, fewer expanded clones and increased TCR diversity, a pattern suggesting age selection. Observed TCR beta diversity per million T cells fell roughly linearly with age, and a significant reduction was already apparent by age approximately 40. Because the CMV infection status of the donors was unknown, age-related changes in expanded clonotypes may potentially have been confounded. Because profiling used bulk unsorted PBMCs, naive and antigen-experienced compartments could not be compared conclusively. Estimates of total diversity based on one million sequenced T cells were considered lower bounds and underestimates.

CDR1 and CDR2, looked up from the germline V gene, are SGHTA and FQGNSA. Including cysteine and phenylalanine, the CDR3 has 15 amino acids. The DNA shown is the 45-base CDR3, in frame from base 1. V is cut by 5 bases and J by 4 bases, and the space between the germline ends is 14 bases. Systemically healthy Caucasian individuals from Russia, some 40 in total and aged about 6 to 95 years, were included as donors. Each donor gave about 9.2 milliliters of peripheral blood, drawn into EDTA-treated Vacutainer tubes. PBMCs were isolated by Ficoll-Paque density-gradient centrifugation, with at least 6 million obtained per sample. Trizol reagent was used to extract total RNA from the PBMCs, yielding at least 6 micrograms per sample. For every donor, an aliquot of PBMCs went through flow cytometry to measure the percentages of naive CD45RAhigh/CD27high T cells. Libraries were built with 5' RACE. This sample was sequenced with an Illumina HiSeq 2500. A second PCR of about 6 to 11 cycles was run with a J-beta primer mix and a sample-barcoded 5' primer. A unique molecular identifier was introduced onto each TCR beta cDNA molecule by a template-switch 5' adaptor carrying 12 random nucleotides. At least 2.5 million CDR3-containing paired-end reads were obtained from each sample. First-strand cDNA was synthesized from all RNA with the Mint cDNA synthesis kit, primed by a TRBC-specific oligonucleotide. Following uracil-DNA glycosylase treatment, all cDNA underwent a first 18-cycle PCR with the universal primers M1SS and BC2_uni_R. The published analysis was carried out like this. Each sample was normalized by randomly selecting 1 million high-quality reads, each carrying a distinct molecular identifier. Reads with shared molecular identifiers were discarded instead of being binned into consensus sequences. CDR3 identification, clonotype clustering and error correction used MiTCR with a Q25 quality threshold and the strictest error-elimination algorithm. A nonparametric unseen species model using Euler transformation provided a lower-bound estimate of total TCR beta diversity. In TCRdb, the public reads were trimmed at Q25 with fastp and aligned with MiXCR, with productive beta chains retained. Each CDR3 protein gets just one entry, which takes the most common genes and DNA from the rows behind it. These V and J calls are TCRdb output, not the study's own analysis. The sample table shows approximately 400,000 distinct CDR3 sequences, and 45% to 65% are seen once. Around 53% of the sample is in the top ten clones.

This clonotype appeared once. Its antigen is unknown. Base qualities are missing; no much larger clone stands one base away. One read offers little support. The clonotype comes from a man aged 55 to 69 in good health. The V and J segments used are TRBV7-2 and TRBJ2-2; a weak D assignment points to TRBD2 (7 bases agree). The specimen sequenced was blood. The CDR3 loop reads CASSRGEGGTGELFF. The bases read TGTGCCAGCAGCCGGGGGGAAGGGGGCACCGGGGAGCTGTTTTTT.